This TCR beta chain was identified in a study of blood T cell repertoires in COVID-19. Whole-study context: The United States, Italy and Spain were the sources of the acute and convalescent COVID-19 samples. PBMCs, B-cell-depleted T cells, or T cells provided the cDNA or gDNA that made up the material.

By its share, this clone is large. Trimming left V 2 bases short and J 3 bases short, with 23 bases between. The CDR3 contains 19 residues. Germline values: CDR1 MNHEY, CDR2 SVGEGT. Original data processing: Estimation of nucleated cell counts relied on the amplification of reference gene primers. The data were produced by immunoSEQ multiplex PCR, yet TCRdb's version contains in-frame clones alone and is incomplete. Clone size and the V and J calls come from that table; the DNA yielded D and trimming. The sample shows 65,000 to 90,000 clones, 70% to 85% of them seen only once. Sequencing was carried out using peripheral blood. V and J are TRBV6-2 or TRBV6-3 and TRBJ1-5; D is possibly TRBD1 (6 bases). The clonotype originates from a man in his sixties with active or convalescent COVID-19. The CDR3 spells CASSYRGGPGSPYNQPQHF. The CDR3 nucleotides read TGTGCCAGCAGTTACCGGGGGGGCCCCGGGTCCCCGTACAATCAGCCCCAGCATTTT.